This T cell receptor beta chain was recorded in a study of cytomegalovirus exposure and HLA in healthy donors. About the study: Early on, a data release was issued that held 80 million or so unique TCRs from HLA-typed donors. The Caucasian-associated ancestry cluster contained 81% of the approximately 410 genotyped donors. Study outcomes and limitations: In presence/absence analyses, roughly uniform sequencing depth across donors was assumed.

PCR primers comprised 60 Vbeta and 13 Jbeta primers. Authors' data handling: A later analysis tallied about 80 million unique TCR beta chains, approximately 11 million of them shared. The method was immunoSEQ multiplex PCR; TCRdb's version includes in-frame clones alone and lacks a portion of them. V, J and clone size are taken as reported in that table, and D and trimming were inferred from the DNA itself. Seen here are 130,000 or so clones, roughly 76% observed once, and the top ten hold 2.1%. In the case of this clone: Its antigen is not known.

This CDR3 is built from 13 residues. Trimming shortened V by 6 bases and J by 4 bases, and 13 bases separated the two germline ends. CDR1 is MNHEY and CDR2 is SVGAGI in the germline V gene. The chain recombines TRBV6-5 with TRBJ2-7; perhaps TRBD1 as D (6 bases). The sequence derives from a man younger than 40 in good health and CMV-seronegative. Sequencing input: PBMCs. As DNA, the CDR3 is TGTGCCAGCAGCCCAGGGGTCACATACGAGCAGTACTTC. This gives the protein CASSPGVTYEQYF.